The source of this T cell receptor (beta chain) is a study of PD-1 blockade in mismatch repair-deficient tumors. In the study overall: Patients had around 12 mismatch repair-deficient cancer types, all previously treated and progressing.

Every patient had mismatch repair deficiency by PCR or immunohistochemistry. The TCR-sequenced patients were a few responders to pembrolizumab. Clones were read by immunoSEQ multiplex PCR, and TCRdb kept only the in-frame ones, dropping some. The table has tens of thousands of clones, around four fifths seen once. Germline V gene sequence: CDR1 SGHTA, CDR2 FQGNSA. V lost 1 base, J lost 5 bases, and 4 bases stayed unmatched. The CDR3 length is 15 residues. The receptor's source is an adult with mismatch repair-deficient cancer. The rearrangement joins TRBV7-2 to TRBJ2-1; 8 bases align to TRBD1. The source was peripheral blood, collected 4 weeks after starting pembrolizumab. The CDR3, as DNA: TGTGCCAGCAGCTTAGGAGGACAGGGTGACAATGAGCAGTTCTTC. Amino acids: CASSLGGQGDNEQFF.